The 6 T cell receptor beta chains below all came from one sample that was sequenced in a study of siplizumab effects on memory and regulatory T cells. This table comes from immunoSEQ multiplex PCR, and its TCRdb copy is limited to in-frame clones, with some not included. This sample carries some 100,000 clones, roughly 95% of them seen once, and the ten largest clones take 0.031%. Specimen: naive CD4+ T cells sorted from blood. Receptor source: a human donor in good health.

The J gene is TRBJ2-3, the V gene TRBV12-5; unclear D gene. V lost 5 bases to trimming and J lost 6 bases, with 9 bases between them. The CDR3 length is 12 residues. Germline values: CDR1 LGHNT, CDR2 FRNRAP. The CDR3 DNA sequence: TGTGCTAGTGGTGATGAGTGGGATACGCAGTATTTT. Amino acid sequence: CASGDEWDTQYF. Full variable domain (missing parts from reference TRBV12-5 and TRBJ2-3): DARVTQTPRHKVTEMGQEVTMRCQPILGHNTVFWYRQTMMQGLELLAYFRNRAPLDDSGMPKDRFSAEMPDATLATLKIQPSEPRDSAVYFCASGDEWDTQYFGPGTRLTVL.

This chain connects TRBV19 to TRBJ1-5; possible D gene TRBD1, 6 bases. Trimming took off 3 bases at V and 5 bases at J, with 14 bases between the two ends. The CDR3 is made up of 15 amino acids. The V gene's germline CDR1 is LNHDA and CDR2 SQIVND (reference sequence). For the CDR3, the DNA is TGTGCCAGTAGTATCTTTCAGGGGACGGATCAGCCCCAGCATTTT. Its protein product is CASSIFQGTDQPQHF. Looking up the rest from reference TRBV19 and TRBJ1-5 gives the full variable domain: DGGITQSPKYLFRKEGQNVTLSCEQNLNHDAMYWYRQDPGQGLRLIYYSQIVNDFQKGDIAEGYSVSREKKESFPLTVTSAQKNPTAFYLCASSIFQGTDQPQHFGDGTRLSIL.

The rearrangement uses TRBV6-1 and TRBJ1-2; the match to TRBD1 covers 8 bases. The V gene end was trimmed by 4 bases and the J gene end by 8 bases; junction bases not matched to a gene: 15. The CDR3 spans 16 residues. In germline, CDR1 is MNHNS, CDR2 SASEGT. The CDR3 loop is CASSGALGTGPPGYTF. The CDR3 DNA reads TGTGCCAGCAGTGGGGCCTTGGGGACAGGTCCCCCCGGCTACACCTTC.

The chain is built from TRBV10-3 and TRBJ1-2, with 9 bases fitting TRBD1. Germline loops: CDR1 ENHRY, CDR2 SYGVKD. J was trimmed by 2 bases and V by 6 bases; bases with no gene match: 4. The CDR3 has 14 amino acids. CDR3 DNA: TGTGCCATCAGCTTCGACAGGGGGAACTATGGCTACACCTTC. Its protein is CAISFDRGNYGYTF.

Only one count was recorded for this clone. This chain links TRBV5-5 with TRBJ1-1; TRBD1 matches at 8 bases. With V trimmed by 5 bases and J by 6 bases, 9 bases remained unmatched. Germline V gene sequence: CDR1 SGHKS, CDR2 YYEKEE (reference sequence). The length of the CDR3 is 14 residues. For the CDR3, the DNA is TGTGCCAGCAGAAGAGACAGGGGTCAGGCTGAAGCTTTCTTT. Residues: CASRRDRGQAEAFF.

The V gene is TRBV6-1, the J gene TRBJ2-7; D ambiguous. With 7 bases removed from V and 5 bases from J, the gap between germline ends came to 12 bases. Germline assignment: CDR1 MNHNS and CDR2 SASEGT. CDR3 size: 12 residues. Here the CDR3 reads CASTVLPNEQYF. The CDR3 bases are TGTGCCAGCACAGTACTTCCGAACGAGCAGTACTTC.